This T cell receptor (beta chain) was captured by sequencing in a study of Ad26.COV2.S vaccination and SARS-CoV-2 variants. Study context: Enrolled in COV1001, the donor was in the Ad26.COV2.S trial arm, which received the vaccine. By the intramuscular route, Ad26.COV2.S was given once, or twice 56 days apart.

Comments on this clone: What it binds is unknown.

V lost 0 bases and J lost 2; bases outside the gene matches: 6. This CDR3 is built from 16 residues. Germline CDR1 SGDLS, CDR2 YYNGEE. Documented treatment: roughly 20 received Ad26.COV2.S at low or high dose, single or two shots; about 5 received placebo; per-sample allocation not given. Sampling happened 63 days after the first vaccine or placebo injection. Libraries were prepared by immunoSEQ multiplex PCR; TCRdb keeps only in-frame clonotypes and omits some of them. This table holds approximately 500,000 clones, 87% found once. Overall study findings and caveats: A substantial breadth of spike-specific CD8+ and CD4+ T cell responses after vaccination has been reported.

The sequence was obtained from a person between 18 and 65 years old who received the Ad26.COV2.S COVID-19 vaccine or a placebo. The sequencing used peripheral blood, collected in a trial of Ad26.COV2.S vaccine versus placebo. The chain joins TRBV9 to TRBJ2-3, with 7 bases aligning to TRBD2. CDR3 sequence: CASSVEAGTTTDTQYF. The CDR3 DNA reads TGTGCCAGCAGCGTAGAAGCGGGGACGACCACAGATACGCAGTATTTT.